The clone carrying this T cell receptor (beta chain) was seen a single time. Antigen: not known. This record belongs to a study of cytomegalovirus exposure and HLA in healthy donors. The PCR made use of 60 Vbeta and 13 Jbeta primers. Data came from immunoSEQ multiplex PCR; TCRdb stores just in-frame clones and leaves some out. The sample holds under 90,000 clones, 70% to 80% seen once. Study-wide points: Associated with cytomegalovirus, according to the listing, were 150 to 200 TCR beta chains. In a later analysis, specific HLA alleles were associated with about 18,000 TCR beta sequences at a 0.05 false discovery rate. Most CMV-associated TCR beta chains appeared HLA-restricted in a later analysis.

V gave up 1 base and J gave up 6 bases; unmatched junction bases: 14. The V gene's germline CDR1 is LGHNA and CDR2 YNFKEQ. This CDR3 has 18 residues. The chain links TRBV4-2 to TRBJ2-1; 8 nucleotides align to TRBD2. This receptor was obtained from a middle-aged man in good health and CMV-seronegative. The sample comprised PBMCs. DNA of the CDR3: TGTGCCAGCAGCCAAGTCGGGGGGGGACTGGCGGGGACCAATGAGCAGTTCTTC. It is translated as CASSQVGGGLAGTNEQFF.